This TCR beta chain was documented in a study of blood T cell repertoires in COVID-19. The V end was cut by 0 bases, the J end by 3 bases, with 13 bases between. In germline, CDR1 is SGHNT, CDR2 YYREEE (reference sequence). The CDR3 contains 15 residues. The data were produced by immunoSEQ multiplex PCR, yet TCRdb's version contains in-frame clones alone and is incomplete. Seen here are approximately 110,000 clones, over 80% observed once, and the top ten hold 18%. This TCR was sampled from a woman in her fifties or sixties with acute or convalescent COVID-19. Sequences were obtained from peripheral blood. V and J are TRBV5-4 and TRBJ2-7; D remains unclear. The CDR3 sequence: CASSLVAPLSYEQYF. The CDR3 DNA reads TGTGCCAGCAGCTTGGTCGCCCCATTGAGCTACGAGCAGTACTTC.